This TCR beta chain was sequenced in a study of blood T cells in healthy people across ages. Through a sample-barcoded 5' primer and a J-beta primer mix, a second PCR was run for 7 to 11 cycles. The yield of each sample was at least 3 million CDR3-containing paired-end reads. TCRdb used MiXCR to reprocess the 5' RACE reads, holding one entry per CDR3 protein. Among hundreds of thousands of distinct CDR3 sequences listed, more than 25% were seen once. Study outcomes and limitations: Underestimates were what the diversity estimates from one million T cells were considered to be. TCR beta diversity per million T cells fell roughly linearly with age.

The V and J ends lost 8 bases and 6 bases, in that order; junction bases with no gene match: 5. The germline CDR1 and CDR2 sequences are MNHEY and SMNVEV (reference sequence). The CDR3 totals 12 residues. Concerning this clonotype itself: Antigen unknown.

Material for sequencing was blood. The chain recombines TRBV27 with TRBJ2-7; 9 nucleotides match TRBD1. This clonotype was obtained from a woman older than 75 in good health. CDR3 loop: CASGTGLGEQYF. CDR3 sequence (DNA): TGTGCCAGCGGGACAGGGTTGGGCGAGCAGTACTTC.